These T cell receptor beta chains were read from a single sample in a study of T cell repertoires in cytomegalovirus infection. From the reads, TCRdb called clonotypes with MiXCR, one entry per CDR3 protein. The sample has 140,000 to 150,000 distinct CDR3 sequences; approximately 30% are singletons. These receptors' targets are unknown. Sequencing used CD8+ T cells from cultured PBMCs, obtained from culture after CMV antigen stimulation. All receptors derive from a human donor in good health (CMV status not recorded). Some clones in this sample may be carry-over from other donors' samples. Each CDR3 is given with its conserved first and last residue. D genes are given only for firm matches. Not every row has a clone size; where given, it reads once, few, many or a size class.

-,TRBD1,TRBJ2-7,TRBV15,TGTGCCACCAGCAGAGGACAGGGGGCTTACGAGCAGTACTTC,CATSRGQGAYEQYF
-,-,TRBJ1-1,TRBV19,TGTGCCAGTAGTGGATTTTCGGGGAACACTGAAGCTTTCTTT,CASSGFSGNTEAFF
few,-,TRBJ2-7,TRBV5-1,TGCGCCAGCAGCCAGGGGACGATTGCAGGGAACGAGCAGTACTTC,CASSQGTIAGNEQYF
-,TRBD2,TRBJ2-1,TRBV27,TGTGCCAGCAATCGCGGGGGGTTCGGGGATGAGCAGTTCTTC,CASNRGGFGDEQFF
once,TRBD1,TRBJ2-7,TRBV20-1,TGCAGTGCTAGAGGCAGTCGACAGGGGACTTTTGGTGAGCAGTACTTC,CSARGSRQGTFGEQYF
-,-,TRBJ2-3,TRBV24-1,TGTGCCACCAGTGAATCGGACACAGATACGCAGTATTTT,CATSESDTDTQYF
few,-,TRBJ1-1,TRBV12-3/TRBV12-4,TGTGCCAGCAGTTCCCAGTGGAACACTGAAGCTTTCTTT,CASSSQWNTEAFF
many,-,TRBJ2-5,TRBV7-9,TGTGCCAGCAGCTTGGCATACCAAGAGACCCAGTACTTC,CASSLAYQETQYF
few,-,TRBJ2-1,TRBV7-6,TGTGCCAGCAGCCACGGGGTCTACAATGAGCAGTTCTTC,CASSHGVYNEQFF
-,-,TRBJ1-3,TRBV7-9,TGTGCCAGCAGCCCCATGCTGGGTTTGGAAAACACCATATATTTT,CASSPMLGLENTIYF
few,TRBD2,TRBJ2-1,TRBV7-8,TGTGCCAGCAGCTTACCCGGGGCTAGCGGGGGGGCATGGGATGAGCAGTTCTTC,CASSLPGASGGAWDEQFF
few,-,TRBJ2-2,TRBV7-9,TGTGCCAGCAGAATAGGGACCGGGGAGCTGTTTTTT,CASRIGTGELFF
-,-,TRBJ2-3,TRBV19,TGTGCCAGTAGTATGGAAGGGGCGACAGATACGCAGTATTTT,CASSMEGATDTQYF
-,-,TRBJ2-2,TRBV2,TGTGCCAGCAAAGGGGCCGTGAACACCGGGGAGCTGTTTTTT,CASKGAVNTGELFF
-,TRBD2,TRBJ2-1,TRBV11-3,TGTGCCAGCAGCTCCCGGGCTAGCGGGGGTATGAATGAGCAGTTCTTC,CASSSRASGGMNEQFF